In its sample, the clone carrying this TCR beta chain was seen once. The antigen remains unidentified. Indicated treatment: roughly 18 received Ad26.COV2.S at low or high dose, single or two shots; 5 received placebo; per-sample allocation not given. All samples were drawn on day 63, counting from the first vaccine or placebo injection. The method was immunoSEQ multiplex PCR; TCRdb's version includes in-frame clones alone and lacks a portion of them. The sample holds about 350,000 clones, approximately 81% seen once. This entry comes from a study of Ad26.COV2.S vaccination and SARS-CoV-2 variants. Background on the study: Recipients of Ad26.COV2.S got it intramuscularly, once or twice 56 days apart. Study-wide findings and caveats: Responses of T cells in total may have been underestimated by the TCR breadth and depth analyses. After vaccination, reports described spike-specific CD8+ and CD4+ T cell responses as showing substantial breadth.

The germline V gene encodes CDR1 MGHDK and CDR2 SYGVNS. There are 14 residues in the CDR3. Trimming stripped 2 bases from V and 4 bases from J, with 11 bases between. The chain uses TRBV25-1 and TRBJ2-5; D remains unclear. Sequenced here: peripheral blood, sampled in a trial of Ad26.COV2.S vaccine versus placebo. The clonotype was recovered from a person between 18 and 59 years old who received the Ad26.COV2.S COVID-19 vaccine or a placebo. CDR3 amino acids: CASSEGQVVETQYF. DNA for the CDR3: TGTGCCAGCAGTGAAGGGCAGGTGGTAGAGACCCAGTACTTC.